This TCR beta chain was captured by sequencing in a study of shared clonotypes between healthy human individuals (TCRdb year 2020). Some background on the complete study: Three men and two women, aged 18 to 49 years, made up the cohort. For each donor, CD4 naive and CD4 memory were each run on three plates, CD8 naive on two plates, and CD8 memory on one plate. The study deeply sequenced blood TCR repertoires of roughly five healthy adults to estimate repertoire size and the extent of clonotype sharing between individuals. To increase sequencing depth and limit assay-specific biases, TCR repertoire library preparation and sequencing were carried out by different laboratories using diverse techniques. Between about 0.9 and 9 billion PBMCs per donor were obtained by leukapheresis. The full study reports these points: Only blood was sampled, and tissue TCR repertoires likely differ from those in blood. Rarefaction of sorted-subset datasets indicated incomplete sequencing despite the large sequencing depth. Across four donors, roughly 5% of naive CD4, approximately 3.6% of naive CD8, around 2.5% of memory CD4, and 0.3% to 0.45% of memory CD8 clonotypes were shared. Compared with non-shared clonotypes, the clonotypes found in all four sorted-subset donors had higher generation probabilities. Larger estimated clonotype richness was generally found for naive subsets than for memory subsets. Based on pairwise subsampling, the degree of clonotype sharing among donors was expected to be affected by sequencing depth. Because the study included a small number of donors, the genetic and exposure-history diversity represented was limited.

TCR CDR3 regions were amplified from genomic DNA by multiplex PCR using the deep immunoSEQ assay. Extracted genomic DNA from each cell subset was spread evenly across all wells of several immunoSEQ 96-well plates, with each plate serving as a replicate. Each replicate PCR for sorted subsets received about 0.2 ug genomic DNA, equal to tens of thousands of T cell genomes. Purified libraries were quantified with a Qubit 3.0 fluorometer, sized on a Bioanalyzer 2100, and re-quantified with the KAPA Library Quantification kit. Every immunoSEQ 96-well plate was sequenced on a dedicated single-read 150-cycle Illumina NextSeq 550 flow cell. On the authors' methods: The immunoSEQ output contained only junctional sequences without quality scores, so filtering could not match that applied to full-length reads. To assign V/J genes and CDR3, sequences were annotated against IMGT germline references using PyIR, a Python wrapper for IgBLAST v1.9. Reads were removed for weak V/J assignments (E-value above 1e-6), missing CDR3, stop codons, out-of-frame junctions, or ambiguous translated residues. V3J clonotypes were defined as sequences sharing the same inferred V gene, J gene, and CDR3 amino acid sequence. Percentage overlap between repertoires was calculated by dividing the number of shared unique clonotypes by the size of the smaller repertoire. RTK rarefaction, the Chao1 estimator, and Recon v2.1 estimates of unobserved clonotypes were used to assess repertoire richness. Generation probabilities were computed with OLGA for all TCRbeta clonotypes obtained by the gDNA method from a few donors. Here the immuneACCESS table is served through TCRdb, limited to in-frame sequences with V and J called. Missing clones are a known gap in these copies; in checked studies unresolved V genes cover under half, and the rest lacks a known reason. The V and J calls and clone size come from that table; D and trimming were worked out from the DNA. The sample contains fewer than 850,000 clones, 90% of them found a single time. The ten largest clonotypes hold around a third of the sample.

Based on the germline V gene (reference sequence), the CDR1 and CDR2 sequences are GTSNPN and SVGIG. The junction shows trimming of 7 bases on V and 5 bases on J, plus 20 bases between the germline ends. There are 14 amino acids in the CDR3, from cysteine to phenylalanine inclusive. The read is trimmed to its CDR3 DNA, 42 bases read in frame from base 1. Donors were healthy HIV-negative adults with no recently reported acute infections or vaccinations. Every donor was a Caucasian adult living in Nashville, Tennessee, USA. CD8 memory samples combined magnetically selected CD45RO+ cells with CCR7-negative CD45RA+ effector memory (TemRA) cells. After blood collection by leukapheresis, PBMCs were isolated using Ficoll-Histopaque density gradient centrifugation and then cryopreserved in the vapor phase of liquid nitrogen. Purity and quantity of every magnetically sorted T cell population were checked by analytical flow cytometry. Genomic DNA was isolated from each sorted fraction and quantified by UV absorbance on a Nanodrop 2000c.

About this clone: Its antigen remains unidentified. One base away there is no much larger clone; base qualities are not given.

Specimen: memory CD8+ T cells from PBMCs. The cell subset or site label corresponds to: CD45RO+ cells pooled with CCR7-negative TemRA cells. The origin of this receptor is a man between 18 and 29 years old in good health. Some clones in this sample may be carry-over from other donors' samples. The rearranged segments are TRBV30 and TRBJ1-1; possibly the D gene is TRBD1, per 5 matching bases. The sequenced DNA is TGTGCCTCTACGAAGGTCCAGGGCGGGACTGAAGCTTTCTTT. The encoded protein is CASTKVQGGTEAFF.